The TCR beta chain under discussion was sequenced for a study of Ad26.COV2.S vaccination and SARS-CoV-2 variants. Indicated treatment: approximately 18 received Ad26.COV2.S at low or high dose, single or two shots; about 5 received placebo; per-sample allocation not given. After the first vaccine or placebo injection, samples were drawn on day 63. Method: immunoSEQ multiplex PCR; TCRdb's copy keeps in-frame clones and lacks some. There are 450,000 to 550,000 clones in the sample; roughly 89% occur only once, and approximately 2.5% lies in the top ten. V lost 2 bases and J lost 7, with 5 bases in between. The V gene's germline CDR1 is MNHEY and CDR2 SVGEGT. This CDR3 region has 11 residues.

This sequence originates from a person between 18 and 65 years old who received the Ad26.COV2.S COVID-19 vaccine or a placebo. V gene TRBV6-2 or TRBV6-3 combines with J gene TRBJ1-2; D uncertain. The starting material was peripheral blood, obtained in a trial of Ad26.COV2.S vaccine versus placebo. This CDR3 is CASSYISGYTF. The DNA of the CDR3 is TGTGCCAGCAGTTACATTTCTGGCTACACCTTC.